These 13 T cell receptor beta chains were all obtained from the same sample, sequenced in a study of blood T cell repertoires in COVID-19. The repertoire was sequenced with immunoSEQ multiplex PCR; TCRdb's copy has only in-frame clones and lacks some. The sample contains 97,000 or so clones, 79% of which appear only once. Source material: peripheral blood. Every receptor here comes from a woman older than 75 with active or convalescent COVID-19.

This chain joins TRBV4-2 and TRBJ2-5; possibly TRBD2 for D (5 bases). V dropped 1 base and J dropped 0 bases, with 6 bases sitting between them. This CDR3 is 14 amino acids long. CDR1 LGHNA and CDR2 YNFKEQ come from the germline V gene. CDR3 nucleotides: TGTGCCAGCAGCCAAGGAGGGAACCAAGAGACCCAGTACTTC. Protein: CASSQGGNQETQYF.

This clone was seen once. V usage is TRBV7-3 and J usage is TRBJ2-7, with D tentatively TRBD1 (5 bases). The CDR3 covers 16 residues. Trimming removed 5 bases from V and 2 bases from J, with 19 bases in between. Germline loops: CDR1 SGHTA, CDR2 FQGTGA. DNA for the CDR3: TGTGCCAGCAGCCCACCCAGGGTGTCCCTACCCTACGAGCAGTACTTC. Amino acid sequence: CASSPPRVSLPYEQYF.

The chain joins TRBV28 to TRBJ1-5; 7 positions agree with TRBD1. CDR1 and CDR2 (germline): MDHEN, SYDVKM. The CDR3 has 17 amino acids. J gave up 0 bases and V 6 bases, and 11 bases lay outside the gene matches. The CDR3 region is CASSRTQGLISNQPQHF. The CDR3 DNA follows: TGTGCCAGCAGCCGTACACAGGGGCTAATTAGCAATCAGCCCCAGCATTTT.

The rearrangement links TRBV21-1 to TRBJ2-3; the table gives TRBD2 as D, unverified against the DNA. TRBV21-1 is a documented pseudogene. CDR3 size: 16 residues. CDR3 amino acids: CASSSSRAGVGDTQYF. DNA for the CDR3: TGTGCCAGCAGCTCGTCCAGAGCGGGAGTGGGGGATACGCAGTATTTT.

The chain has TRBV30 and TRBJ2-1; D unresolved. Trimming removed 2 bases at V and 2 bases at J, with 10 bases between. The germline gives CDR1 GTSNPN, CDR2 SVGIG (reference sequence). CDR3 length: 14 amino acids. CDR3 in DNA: TGTGCCTGGAGTACTTATCGGGCCTACAATGAGCAGTTCTTC. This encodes CAWSTYRAYNEQFF.

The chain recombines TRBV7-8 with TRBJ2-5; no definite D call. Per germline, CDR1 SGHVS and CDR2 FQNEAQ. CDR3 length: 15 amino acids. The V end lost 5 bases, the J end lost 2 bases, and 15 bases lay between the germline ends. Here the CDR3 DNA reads TGTGCCAGCAGCCCCCCACTCCGGGTTCAAGAGACCCAGTACTTC. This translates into CASSPPLRVQETQYF.

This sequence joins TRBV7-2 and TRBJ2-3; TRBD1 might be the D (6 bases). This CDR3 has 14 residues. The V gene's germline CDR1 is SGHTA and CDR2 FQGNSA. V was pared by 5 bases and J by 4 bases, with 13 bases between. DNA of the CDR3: TGTGCCAGCAGCATCAGGCAGGGGTCAGATACGCAGTATTTT. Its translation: CASSIRQGSDTQYF. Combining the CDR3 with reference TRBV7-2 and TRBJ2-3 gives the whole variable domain GAGVSQSPSNKVTEKGKDVELRCDPISGHTALYWYRQSLGQGLEFLIYFQGNSAPDKSGLPSDRFSAERTGGSVSTLTIQRTQQEDSAVYLCASSIRQGSDTQYFGPGTRLTVL.

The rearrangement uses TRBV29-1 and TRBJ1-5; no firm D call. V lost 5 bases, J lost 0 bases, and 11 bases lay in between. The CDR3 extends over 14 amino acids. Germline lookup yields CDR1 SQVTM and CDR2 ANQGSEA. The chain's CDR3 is CSVFPPYSNQPQHF. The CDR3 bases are TGCAGCGTTTTCCCCCCTTATAGCAATCAGCCCCAGCATTTT.

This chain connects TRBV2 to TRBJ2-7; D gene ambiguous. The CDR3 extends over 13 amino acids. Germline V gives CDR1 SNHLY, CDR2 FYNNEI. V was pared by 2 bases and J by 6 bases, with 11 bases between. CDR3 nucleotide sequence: TGTGCCAGCAGTGAATTACGGCGCGGCGAGCAGTACTTC. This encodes CASSELRRGEQYF.

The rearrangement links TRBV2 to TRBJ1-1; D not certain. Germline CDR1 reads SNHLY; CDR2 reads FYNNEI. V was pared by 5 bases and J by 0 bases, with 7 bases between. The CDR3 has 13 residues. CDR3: CASSLQLNTEAFF. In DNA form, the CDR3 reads TGTGCCAGCAGTTTACAGCTGAACACTGAAGCTTTCTTT.

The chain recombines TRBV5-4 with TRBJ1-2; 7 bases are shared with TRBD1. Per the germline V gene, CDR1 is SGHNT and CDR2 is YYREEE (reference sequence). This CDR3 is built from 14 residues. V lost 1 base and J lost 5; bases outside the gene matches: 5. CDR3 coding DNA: TGTGCCAGCAGCTTGTCGGACAGGACATATGGCTACACCTTC. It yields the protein CASSLSDRTYGYTF.

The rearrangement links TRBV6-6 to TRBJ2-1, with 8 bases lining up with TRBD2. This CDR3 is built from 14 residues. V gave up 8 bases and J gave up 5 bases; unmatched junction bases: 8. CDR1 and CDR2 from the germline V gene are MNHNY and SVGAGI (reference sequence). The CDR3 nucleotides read TGTGCCAGCCTTCGGGGGGGTGAGGACAATGAGCAGTTCTTC. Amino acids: CASLRGGEDNEQFF.

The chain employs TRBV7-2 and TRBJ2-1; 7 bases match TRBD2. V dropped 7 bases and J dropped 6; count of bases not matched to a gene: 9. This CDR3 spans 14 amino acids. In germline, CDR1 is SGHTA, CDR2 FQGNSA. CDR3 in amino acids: CASTLAPAVNEQFF. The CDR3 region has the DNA TGTGCCAGCACACTAGCGCCCGCTGTCAATGAGCAGTTCTTC.